This T cell receptor beta chain stems from a study of shared clonotypes between healthy human individuals (TCRdb year 2020). For the wider study: The cohort comprised a couple of women and a few men aged 18 to 49 years. To estimate repertoire size and how much clonotype sharing occurs between individuals, the study deeply sequenced the blood TCR repertoires of a handful of healthy adults. Per donor, leukapheresis produced somewhere between about 0.8 and 9 billion PBMCs. To increase sequencing depth and limit assay-specific biases, TCR repertoire library preparation and sequencing were carried out by different laboratories using diverse techniques. For each donor, CD4 naive and CD4 memory were each run on three plates, CD8 naive on two plates, and CD8 memory on one plate.

Results the study describes overall, beyond this receptor: Sampling was restricted to blood, and TCR repertoires in tissue are likely to differ from TCR repertoires in blood. Around 5.4% of naive CD4, 3.5% of naive CD8, approximately 2% of memory CD4, and roughly 0.4% of memory CD8 clonotypes were shared across a few donors. Incomplete sequencing was indicated by rarefaction of sorted-subset datasets, despite the large sequencing depth. Pairwise subsampling led to the expectation that sequencing depth would affect the degree of clonotype sharing among donors. Compared with non-shared clonotypes, clonotypes shared by all four sorted-subset donors had higher generation probabilities. Naive subsets generally had larger estimated clonotype richness than memory subsets did. The small number of donors limited the genetic and exposure-history diversity represented.

Using the deep immunoSEQ assay, multiplex PCR amplified TCR CDR3 regions from genomic DNA. Genomic DNA extracted from each cell subset was distributed evenly over all wells of several immunoSEQ 96-well plates, and each plate served as one replicate. Each replicate PCR for sorted subsets received about 200 ng genomic DNA, equal to 30,000 or so T cell genomes. Purified libraries were measured with a Qubit 3.0 fluorometer, size-checked on a Bioanalyzer 2100, and measured again with the KAPA Library Quantification kit. Each immunoSEQ 96-well plate was sequenced on its own single-read 150-cycle Illumina NextSeq 550 flow cell. As for how the authors treated the data: Because the immunoSEQ output included only junctional sequences and no quality scores, the filtering could not be the same as the filtering used for full-length reads. To assign V/J genes and CDR3, sequences were annotated against IMGT germline references using PyIR, a Python wrapper for IgBLAST v1.9. Reads were filtered out if the reads had weak V/J assignments (E-value above 1e-6), no CDR3, stop codons, out-of-frame junctions, or ambiguous translated residues. V3J clonotypes were defined by identical inferred V gene, J gene, and CDR3 amino acid sequence. Percentage overlap between repertoires was calculated by dividing the number of shared unique clonotypes by the size of the smaller repertoire. RTK rarefaction, the Chao1 estimator, and Recon v2.1 estimates of unobserved clonotypes were used to assess repertoire richness. Generation probabilities for all TCRbeta clonotypes obtained by the gDNA method from a handful of donors were computed using OLGA. The source is immuneACCESS, and TCRdb retained only in-frame sequences with V and J called. Part of the clones is not carried over; for the studies checked, unresolved V genes explain less than half of this, and the remainder is unexplained. For V, J and clone size, that table is used; D and trimming come from the DNA. Here the sample has almost 700,000 clones; roughly 94% occur a single time. The ten biggest clones cover roughly 24% of the sample.

Including the terminal cysteine and phenylalanine, the CDR3 comprises 14 residues. Of the read, only the CDR3 DNA is kept; its 42 bases are in frame from base 1. Based on the germline V gene (reference sequence), the CDR1 and CDR2 sequences are LNHDA and SQIVND. A distance of 11 bases separates the germline ends of V and J, which lose 3 bases and 3 bases respectively. CD8 naive samples were CD45RO-negative cells positively selected for CCR7, giving a CD45RA+CCR7+ population that excluded TemRA cells. Donors were healthy HIV-negative adults with no recently reported acute infections or vaccinations. All donors were Caucasian adults living in Nashville, Tennessee, USA. Blood was obtained by leukapheresis, after which PBMCs were separated by Ficoll-Histopaque density gradient centrifugation and cryopreserved in liquid nitrogen vapor phase. Analytical flow cytometry was used to check the purity and quantity of each magnetically sorted T cell population. Genomic DNA was isolated from each sorted fraction and quantified by UV absorbance on a Nanodrop 2000c.

Details on this clone: The antigen it recognizes is unknown. The sample holds no much larger clone one base away, and base qualities are not on file.

The chain is encoded by TRBV19 joined to TRBJ1-1; a confident D gene designation cannot be given. This receptor was identified in a man aged 30-40 years in good health. The sample consisted of naive CD8+ T cells sorted from blood. What the cell subset or site label conveys for this sample: CD45RA+CCR7+. The CDR3 reads CASSMYGDYTEAFF. The nucleotides are TGTGCCAGTAGTATGTACGGAGACTACACTGAAGCTTTCTTT.